This T cell receptor (beta chain) was sequenced for a study of OX40 agonist ivuxolimab in advanced cancers. Study-wide background: Therapy given before enrollment (anti-PD-1, anti-PD-L1 or anti-CTLA-4) was allowed, and 40% to 45% had some. Whole-study results and caveats: Clonal expansion was seen in CD4+ and CD8+ blood T cells by week 6 at 0.1 to 3.0 mg/kg.

Here immunoSEQ multiplex PCR was the method, and the copy in TCRdb shows in-frame clones only, minus some. The table includes 50,000 to 65,000 clones, about 80% detected once. The CDR3 has 14 amino acids. Germline lookup yields CDR1 SGHAT and CDR2 FQNNGV. V gave up 3 bases and J gave up 5 bases, with 13 bases separating them. In the case of this clone: The antigen remains undetermined.

The V call is TRBV11-2, the J call TRBJ1-1, with D possibly matching TRBD1 (6 bases). This material consisted of CD4+ or CD8+ T cells sorted from blood, taken in a trial of the OX40 agonist ivuxolimab. The origin of this receptor is an adult with an advanced solid tumor such as melanoma, head and neck, liver or kidney cancer. CDR3 nucleotides: TGTGCCAGCAGCTTCCCCGGGGGGGCTACTGAAGCTTTCTTT. Encoded protein: CASSFPGGATEAFF.